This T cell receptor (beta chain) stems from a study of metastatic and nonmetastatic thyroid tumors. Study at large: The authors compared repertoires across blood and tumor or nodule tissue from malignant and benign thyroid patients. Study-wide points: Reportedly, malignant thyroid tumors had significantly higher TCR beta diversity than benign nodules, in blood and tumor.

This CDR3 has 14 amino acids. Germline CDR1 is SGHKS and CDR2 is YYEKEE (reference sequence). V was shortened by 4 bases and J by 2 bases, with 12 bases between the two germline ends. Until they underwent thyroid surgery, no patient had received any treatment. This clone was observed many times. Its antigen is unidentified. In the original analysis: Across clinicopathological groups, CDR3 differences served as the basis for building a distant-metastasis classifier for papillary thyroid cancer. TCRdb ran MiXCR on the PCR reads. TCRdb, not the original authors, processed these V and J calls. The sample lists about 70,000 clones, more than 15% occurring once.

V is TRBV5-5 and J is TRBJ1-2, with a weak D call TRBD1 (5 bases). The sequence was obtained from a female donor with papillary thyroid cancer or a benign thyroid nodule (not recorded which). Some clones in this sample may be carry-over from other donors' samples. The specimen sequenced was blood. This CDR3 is CASSVDMANYGYTF. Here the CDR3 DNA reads TGTGCCAGCAGCGTGGACATGGCGAACTATGGCTACACCTTC.